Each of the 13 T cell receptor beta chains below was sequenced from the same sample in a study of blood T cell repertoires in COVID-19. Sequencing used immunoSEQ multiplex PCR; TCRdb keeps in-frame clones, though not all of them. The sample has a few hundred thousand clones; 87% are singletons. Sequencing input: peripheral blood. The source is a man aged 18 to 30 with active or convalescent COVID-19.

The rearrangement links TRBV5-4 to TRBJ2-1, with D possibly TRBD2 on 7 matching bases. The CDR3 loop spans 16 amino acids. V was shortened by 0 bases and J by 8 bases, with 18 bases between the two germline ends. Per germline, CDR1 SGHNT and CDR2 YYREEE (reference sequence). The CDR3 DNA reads TGTGCCAGCAGCTTGGCTGGGGGGGCGCCCCCTCATGAGCAGTTCTTC. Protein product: CASSLAGGAPPHEQFF.

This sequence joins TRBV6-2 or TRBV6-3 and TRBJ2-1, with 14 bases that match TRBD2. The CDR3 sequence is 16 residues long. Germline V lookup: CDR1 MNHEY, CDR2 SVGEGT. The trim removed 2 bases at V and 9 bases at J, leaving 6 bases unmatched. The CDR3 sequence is CASSYRGLAGEVEQFF. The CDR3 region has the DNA TGTGCCAGCAGTTACCGGGGACTAGCGGGAGAGGTTGAGCAGTTCTTC.

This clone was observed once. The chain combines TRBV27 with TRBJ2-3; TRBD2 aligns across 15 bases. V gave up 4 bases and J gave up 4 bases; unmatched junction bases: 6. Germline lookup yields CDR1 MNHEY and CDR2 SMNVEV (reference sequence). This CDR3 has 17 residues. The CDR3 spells CASSSGLAGGVADTQYF. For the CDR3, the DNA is TGTGCCAGCAGTTCTGGACTAGCGGGAGGGGTGGCAGATACGCAGTATTTT.

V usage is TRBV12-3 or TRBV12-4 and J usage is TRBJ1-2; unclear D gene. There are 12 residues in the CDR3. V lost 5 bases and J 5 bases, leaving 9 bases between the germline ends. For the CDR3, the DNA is TGTGCCAGCAGTCCGGGTGGGTATGGCTACACCTTC. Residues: CASSPGGYGYTF.

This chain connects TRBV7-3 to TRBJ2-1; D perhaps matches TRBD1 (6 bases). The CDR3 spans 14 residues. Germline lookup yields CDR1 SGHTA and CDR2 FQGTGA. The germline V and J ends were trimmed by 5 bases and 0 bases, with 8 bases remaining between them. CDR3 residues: CASSPQGSYNEQFF. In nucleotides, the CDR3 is TGTGCCAGCAGCCCACAGGGCTCCTACAATGAGCAGTTCTTC. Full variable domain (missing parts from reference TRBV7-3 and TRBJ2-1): GAGVSQTPSNKVTEKGKYVELRCDPISGHTALYWYRQSLGQGPEFLIYFQGTGAADDSGLPNDRFFAVRPEGSVSTLKIQRTERGDSAVYLCASSPQGSYNEQFFGPGTRLTVL.

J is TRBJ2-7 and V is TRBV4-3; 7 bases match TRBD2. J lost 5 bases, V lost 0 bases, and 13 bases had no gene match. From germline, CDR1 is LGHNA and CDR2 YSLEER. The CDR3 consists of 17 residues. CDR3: CASSQDIGGGPINEQYF. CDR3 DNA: TGCGCCAGCAGCCAAGATATTGGGGGAGGGCCGATAAACGAGCAGTACTTC.

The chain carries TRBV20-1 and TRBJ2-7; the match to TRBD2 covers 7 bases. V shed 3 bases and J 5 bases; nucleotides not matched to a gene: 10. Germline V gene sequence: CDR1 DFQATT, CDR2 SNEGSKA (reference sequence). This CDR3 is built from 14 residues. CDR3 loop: CSASPDGLGDEQYF. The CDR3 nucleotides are TGCAGTGCTAGTCCCGACGGACTAGGTGACGAGCAGTACTTC.

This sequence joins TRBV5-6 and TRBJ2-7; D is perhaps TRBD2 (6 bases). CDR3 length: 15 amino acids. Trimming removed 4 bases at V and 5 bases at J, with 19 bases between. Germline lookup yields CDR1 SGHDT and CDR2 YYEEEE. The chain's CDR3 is CASSRRVLGEHEQYF. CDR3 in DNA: TGTGCCAGCAGCCGGAGGGTTTTAGGGGAGCACGAGCAGTACTTC.

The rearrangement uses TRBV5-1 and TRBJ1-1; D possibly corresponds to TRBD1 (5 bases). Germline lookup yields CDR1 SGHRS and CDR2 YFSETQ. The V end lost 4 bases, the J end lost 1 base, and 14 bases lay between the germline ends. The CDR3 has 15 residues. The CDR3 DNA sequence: TGCGCCAGCAGCGAGCGGGGACGGACGAACACTGAAGCTTTCTTT. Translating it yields CASSERGRTNTEAFF.

This CDR3 is CASRPTGISEAFF. The CDR3 DNA reads TGTGCCAGTAGACCCACAGGGATCTCTGAAGCTTTCTTT. The chain employs TRBV19 and TRBJ1-1; a possible D gene is TRBD1 (6 bases). The CDR3 length is 13 residues. Per germline, CDR1 LNHDA and CDR2 SQIVND (reference sequence). V lost 6 bases and J 6 bases, leaving 14 bases between the germline ends. Filled out from reference TRBV19 and TRBJ1-1, the complete variable domain reads DGGITQSPKYLFRKEGQNVTLSCEQNLNHDAMYWYRQDPGQGLRLIYYSQIVNDFQKGDIAEGYSVSREKKESFPLTVTSAQKNPTAFYLCASRPTGISEAFFGQGTRLTVV.

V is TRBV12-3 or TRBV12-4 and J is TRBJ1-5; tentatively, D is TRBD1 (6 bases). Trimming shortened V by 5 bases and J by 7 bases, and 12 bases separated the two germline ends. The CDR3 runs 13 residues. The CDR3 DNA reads TGTGCCAGCAGTCCTCGTAGGGGGCAGCCCCAGCATTTT. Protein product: CASSPRRGQPQHF.

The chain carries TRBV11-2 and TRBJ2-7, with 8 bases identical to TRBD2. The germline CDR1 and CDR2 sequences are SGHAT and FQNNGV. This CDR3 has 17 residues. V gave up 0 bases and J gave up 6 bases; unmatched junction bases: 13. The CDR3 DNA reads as TGTGCCAGCAGCTTAGATTCGGCCGGGACTAGGAGGCCCGAGCAGTACTTC. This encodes CASSLDSAGTRRPEQYF.

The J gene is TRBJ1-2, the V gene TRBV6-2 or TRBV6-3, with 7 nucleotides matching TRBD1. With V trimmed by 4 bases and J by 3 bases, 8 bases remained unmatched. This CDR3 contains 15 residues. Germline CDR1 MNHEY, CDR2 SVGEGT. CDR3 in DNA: TGTGCCAGCAGTTTACAGGGGAGGAAGGACTATGGCTACACCTTC. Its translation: CASSLQGRKDYGYTF.